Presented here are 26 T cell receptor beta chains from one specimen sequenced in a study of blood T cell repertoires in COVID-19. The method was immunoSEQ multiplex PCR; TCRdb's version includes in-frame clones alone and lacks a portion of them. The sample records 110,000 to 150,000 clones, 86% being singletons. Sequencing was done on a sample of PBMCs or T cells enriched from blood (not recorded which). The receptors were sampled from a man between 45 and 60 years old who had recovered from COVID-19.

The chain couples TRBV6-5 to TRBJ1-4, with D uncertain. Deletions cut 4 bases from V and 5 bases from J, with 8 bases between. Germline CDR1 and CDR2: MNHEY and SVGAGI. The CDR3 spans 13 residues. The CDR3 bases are TGTGCCAGCAGTTCTCCAGTAAATGAAAAACTGTTTTTT. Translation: CASSSPVNEKLFF.

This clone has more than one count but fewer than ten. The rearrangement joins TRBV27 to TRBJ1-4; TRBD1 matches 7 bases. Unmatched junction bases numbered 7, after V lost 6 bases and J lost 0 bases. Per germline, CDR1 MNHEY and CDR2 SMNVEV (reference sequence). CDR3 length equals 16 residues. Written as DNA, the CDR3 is TGTGCCAGCAGCCTGGACAGGCCAGCAACTAATGAAAAACTGTTTTTT. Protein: CASSLDRPATNEKLFF.

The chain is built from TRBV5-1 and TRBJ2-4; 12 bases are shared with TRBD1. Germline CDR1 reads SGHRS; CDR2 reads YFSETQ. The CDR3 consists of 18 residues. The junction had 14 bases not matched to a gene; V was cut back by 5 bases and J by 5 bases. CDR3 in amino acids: CASRPTPGQGAWENIQYF. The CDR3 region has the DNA TGCGCCAGCAGACCGACCCCGGGACAGGGGGCTTGGGAAAACATTCAGTACTTC.

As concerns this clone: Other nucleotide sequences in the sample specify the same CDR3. DNA of the CDR3: TGTGCCAGCAGCGTGACAGGGGGCTTGGGAGAGACCCAGTACTTC. Amino acid sequence: CASSVTGGLGETQYF. The chain uses TRBV9 and TRBJ2-5; 10 positions agree with TRBD1. The trim removed 2 bases at V and 4 bases at J, leaving 5 bases unmatched. CDR3 size: 15 residues. CDR1 is SGDLS, CDR2 YYNGEE, per germline.

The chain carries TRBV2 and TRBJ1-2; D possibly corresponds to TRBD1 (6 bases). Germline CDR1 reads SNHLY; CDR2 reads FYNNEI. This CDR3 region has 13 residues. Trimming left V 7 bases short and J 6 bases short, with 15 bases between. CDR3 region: CASNYRAMDGYTF. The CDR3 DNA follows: TGTGCCAGCAACTACAGGGCTATGGATGGCTACACCTTC.

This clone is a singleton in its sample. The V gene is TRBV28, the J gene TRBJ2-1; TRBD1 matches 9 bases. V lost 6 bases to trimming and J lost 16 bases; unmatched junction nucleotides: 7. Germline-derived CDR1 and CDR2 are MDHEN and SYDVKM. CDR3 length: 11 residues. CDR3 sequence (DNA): TGTGCCAGCAGATTGGGACAGGGATCTTTCTTC. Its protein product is CASRLGQGSFF.

The CDR3 nucleotides are TGTGCCAGCTTTGAATCGAGAAGCCTGTTCAGGGGGTATATGAACACTGAAGCTTTCTTT. Its translation is CASFESRSLFRGYMNTEAFF. The rearrangement links TRBV13 to TRBJ1-1; TRBD1 aligns across 7 bases. The CDR3 spans 20 residues. Germline V CDR1 and CDR2: PRHDT, FYEKMQ (reference sequence). After removal of 8 bases from V and 0 bases from J, the junction contained 24 bases not matched to a gene.

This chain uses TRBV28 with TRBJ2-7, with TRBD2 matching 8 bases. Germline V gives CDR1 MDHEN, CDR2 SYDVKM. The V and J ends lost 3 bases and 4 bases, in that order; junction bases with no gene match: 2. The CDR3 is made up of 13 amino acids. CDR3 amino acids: CASSLSGRYEQYF. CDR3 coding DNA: TGTGCCAGCAGTTTGAGCGGGAGATACGAGCAGTACTTC.

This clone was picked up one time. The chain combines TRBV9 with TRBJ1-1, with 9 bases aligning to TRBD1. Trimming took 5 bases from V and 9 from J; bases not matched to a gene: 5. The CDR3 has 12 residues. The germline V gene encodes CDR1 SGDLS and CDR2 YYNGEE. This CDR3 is CASSADRGQAFF. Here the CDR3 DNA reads TGTGCCAGCAGTGCGGACAGGGGACAAGCTTTCTTT.

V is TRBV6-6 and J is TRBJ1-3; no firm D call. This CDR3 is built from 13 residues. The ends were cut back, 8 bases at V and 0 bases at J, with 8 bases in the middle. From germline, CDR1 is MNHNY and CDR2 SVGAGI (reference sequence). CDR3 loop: CASARDSGNTIYF. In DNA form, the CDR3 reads TGTGCCAGCGCCCGGGACTCTGGAAACACCATATATTTT.

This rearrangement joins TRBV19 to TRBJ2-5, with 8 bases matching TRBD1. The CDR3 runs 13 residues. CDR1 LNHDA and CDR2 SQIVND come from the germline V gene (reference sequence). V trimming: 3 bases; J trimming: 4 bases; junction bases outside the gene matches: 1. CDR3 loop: CASSIQGAETQYF. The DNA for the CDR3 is TGTGCCAGTAGTATTCAGGGGGCAGAGACCCAGTACTTC.

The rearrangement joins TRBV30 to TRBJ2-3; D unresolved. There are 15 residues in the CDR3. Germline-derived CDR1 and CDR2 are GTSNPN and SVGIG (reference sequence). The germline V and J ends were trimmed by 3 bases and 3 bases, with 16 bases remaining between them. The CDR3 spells CAWSVNPPRTDTQYF. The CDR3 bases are TGTGCCTGGAGCGTTAATCCGCCGAGAACAGATACGCAGTATTTT. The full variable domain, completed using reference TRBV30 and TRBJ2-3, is SQTIHQWPATLVQPVGSPLSLECTVEGTSNPNLYWYRQAAGRGLQLLFYSVGIGQISSEVPQNLSASRPQDRQFILSSKKLLLSDSGFYLCAWSVNPPRTDTQYFGPGTRLTVL.

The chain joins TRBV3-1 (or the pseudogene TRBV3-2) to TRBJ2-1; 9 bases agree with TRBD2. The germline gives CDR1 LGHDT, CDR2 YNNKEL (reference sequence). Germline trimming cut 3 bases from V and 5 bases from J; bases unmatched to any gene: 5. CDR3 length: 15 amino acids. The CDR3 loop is CASSHRASGDNEQFF. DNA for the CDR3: TGTGCCAGCAGCCATAGGGCTAGCGGGGACAATGAGCAGTTCTTC.

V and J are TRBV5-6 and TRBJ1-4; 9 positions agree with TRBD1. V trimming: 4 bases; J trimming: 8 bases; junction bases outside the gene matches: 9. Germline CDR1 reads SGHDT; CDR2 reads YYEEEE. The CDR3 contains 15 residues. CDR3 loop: CASSEKTGGGEKLFF. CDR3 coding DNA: TGTGCCAGCAGCGAAAAGACAGGGGGAGGAGAAAAACTGTTTTTT.

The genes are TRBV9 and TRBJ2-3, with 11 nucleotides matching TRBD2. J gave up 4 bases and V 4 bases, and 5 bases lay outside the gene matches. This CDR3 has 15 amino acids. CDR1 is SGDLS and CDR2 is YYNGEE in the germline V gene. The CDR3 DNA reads TGTGCCAGCAGCCGGGGGACTAGCGGACCAGATACGCAGTATTTT. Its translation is CASSRGTSGPDTQYF.

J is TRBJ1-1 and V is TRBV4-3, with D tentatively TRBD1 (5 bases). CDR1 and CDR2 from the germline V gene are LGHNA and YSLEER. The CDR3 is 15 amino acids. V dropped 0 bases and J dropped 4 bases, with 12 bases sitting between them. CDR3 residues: CASSQDGGGGTEAFF. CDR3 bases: TGCGCCAGCAGCCAAGACGGGGGAGGCGGCACTGAAGCTTTCTTT.

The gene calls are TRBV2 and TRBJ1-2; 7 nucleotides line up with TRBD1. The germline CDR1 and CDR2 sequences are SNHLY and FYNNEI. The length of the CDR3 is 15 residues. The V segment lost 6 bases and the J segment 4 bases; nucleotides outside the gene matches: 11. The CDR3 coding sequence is TGTGCCAGCAGCCCCCAGGGGGTGGTATCCTATGGCTACACCTTC. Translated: CASSPQGVVSYGYTF.

The CDR3 loop is CATSRERSYEQYF. The DNA of the CDR3 is TGTGCCACCAGCAGAGAGAGATCCTACGAGCAGTACTTC. This chain connects TRBV15 to TRBJ2-7; D remains unclear. With 0 bases removed from V and 1 base from J, the gap between germline ends came to 4 bases. Germline-derived CDR1 and CDR2 are LNHNV and YYDKDF (reference sequence). The CDR3 runs 13 residues.

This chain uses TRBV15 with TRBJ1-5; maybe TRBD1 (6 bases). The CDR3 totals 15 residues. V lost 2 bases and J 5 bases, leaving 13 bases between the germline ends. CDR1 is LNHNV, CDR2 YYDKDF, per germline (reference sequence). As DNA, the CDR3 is TGTGCCACCAGCAGAACCAAGGACAGATATCAGCCCCAGCATTTT. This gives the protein CATSRTKDRYQPQHF.

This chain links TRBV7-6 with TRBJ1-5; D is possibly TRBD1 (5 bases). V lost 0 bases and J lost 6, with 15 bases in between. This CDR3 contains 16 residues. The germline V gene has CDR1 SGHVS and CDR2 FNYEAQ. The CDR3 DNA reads TGTGCCAGCAGCTTAGCCCCAGGGACGGGAGCTCAGCCCCAGCATTTT. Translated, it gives CASSLAPGTGAQPQHF.

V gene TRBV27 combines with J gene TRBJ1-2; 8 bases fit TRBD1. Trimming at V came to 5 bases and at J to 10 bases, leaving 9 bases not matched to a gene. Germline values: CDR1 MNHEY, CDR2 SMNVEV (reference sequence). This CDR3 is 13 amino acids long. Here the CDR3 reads CASSPTGQGYYTF. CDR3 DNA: TGTGCCAGCAGTCCTACAGGACAGGGCTACTACACCTTC.

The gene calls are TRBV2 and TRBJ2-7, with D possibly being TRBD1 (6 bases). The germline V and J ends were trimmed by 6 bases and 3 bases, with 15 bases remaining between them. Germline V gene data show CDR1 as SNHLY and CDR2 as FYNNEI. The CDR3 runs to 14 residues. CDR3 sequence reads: CASSEQGAVYEQYF. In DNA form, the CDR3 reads TGTGCCAGCAGCGAACAGGGTGCGGTCTACGAGCAGTACTTC.

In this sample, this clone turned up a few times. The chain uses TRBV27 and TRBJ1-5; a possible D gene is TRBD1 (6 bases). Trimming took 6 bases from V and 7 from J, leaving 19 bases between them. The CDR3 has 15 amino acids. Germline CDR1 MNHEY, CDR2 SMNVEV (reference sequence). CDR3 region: CASSPLPGAEQPQHF. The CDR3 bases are TGTGCCAGCAGCCCCCTCCCAGGGGCCGAGCAGCCCCAGCATTTT.

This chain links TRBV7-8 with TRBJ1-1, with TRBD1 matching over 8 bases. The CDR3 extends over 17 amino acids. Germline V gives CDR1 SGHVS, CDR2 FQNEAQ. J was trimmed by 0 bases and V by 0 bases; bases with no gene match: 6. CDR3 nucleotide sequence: TGTGCCAGCAGCTTAGCCAGACCGGACAGGGTGAACACTGAAGCTTTCTTT. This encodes CASSLARPDRVNTEAFF.

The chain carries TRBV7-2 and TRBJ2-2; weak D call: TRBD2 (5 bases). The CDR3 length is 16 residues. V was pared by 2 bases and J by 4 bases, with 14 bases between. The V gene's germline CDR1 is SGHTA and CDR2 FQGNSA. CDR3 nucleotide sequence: TGTGCCAGCAGCTTAAGGGCCTCGGGGTTCACCGGGGAGCTGTTTTTT. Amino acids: CASSLRASGFTGELFF.

CDR3 sequence: CASRRQGFGTDTQYF. Written as DNA, the CDR3 is TGTGCCAGCAGGCGGCAGGGGTTCGGCACAGATACGCAGTATTTT. The V call is TRBV13, the J call TRBJ2-3; D possibly corresponds to TRBD1 (6 bases). The CDR3 consists of 15 residues. The germline gives CDR1 PRHDT, CDR2 FYEKMQ (reference sequence). The V and J ends lost 6 bases and 1 base respectively, with 14 bases between them. The full variable domain, rest sourced from reference TRBV13 and TRBJ2-3, is AAGVIQSPRHLIKEKRETATLKCYPIPRHDTVYWYQQGPGQDPQFLISFYEKMQSDKGSIPDRFSAQQFSDYHSELNMSSLELGDSALYFCASRRQGFGTDTQYFGPGTRLTVL.